This T cell receptor (beta chain) was captured by sequencing in a study of T cells after yellow fever vaccination. The CDR3 length is 12 residues. Germline V gene sequence: CDR1 DFQATT, CDR2 SNEGSKA (reference sequence). Each CDR3 protein is one row after TCRdb ran MiXCR on the 5' RACE reads. The data contain 620,000 or so distinct CDR3 sequences, roughly an eighth of them singletons. The table lists this clonotype with a few counts. The chain couples TRBV20-1 to TRBJ1-1; perhaps TRBD1 as D (5 bases). This TCR derives from a man aged 25-45 years who received the YFV17D yellow fever vaccine. The specimen comprised PBMCs, sampled on the day of the yellow fever booster vaccination. Written as DNA, the CDR3 is TGCAACGCAGGGTGGGGGAACACTGAAGCTTTCTTT. It specifies CNAGWGNTEAFF.